These 19 T cell receptor beta chains were all obtained from the same sample, sequenced in a study of blood T cell repertoires in COVID-19. Libraries were prepared by immunoSEQ multiplex PCR; TCRdb keeps only in-frame clonotypes and omits some of them. The sample shows roughly 200,000 clones, around 80% of them seen only once. The sample comprised peripheral blood. All receptors come from a young woman with COVID-19, enrolled during active disease.

V gene TRBV7-2 combines with J gene TRBJ2-7; D may be TRBD2 (5 bases). Germline values: CDR1 SGHTA, CDR2 FQGNSA. V was clipped by 1 base and J by 12 bases, with 16 bases between them. The CDR3 extends over 13 amino acids. CDR3 loop: CASSLEVWERRYF. CDR3 DNA sequence: TGTGCCAGCAGCTTAGAGGTCTGGGAGCGACGGTACTTC.

CDR3 DNA sequence: TGTGCCAGCAGCGAGGGACTAGCACGGGAAGAGACCCAGTACTTC. The encoded protein is CASSEGLAREETQYF. The V gene is TRBV7-6, the J gene TRBJ2-5; 9 nucleotides line up with TRBD2. Germline lookup yields CDR1 SGHVS and CDR2 FNYEAQ. This CDR3 comprises 15 residues. Trimming cost V 5 bases and J 3 bases; bases outside gene matches: 7.

CDR3 residues: CASSQVGNTIYF. The DNA for the CDR3 is TGTGCCAGCAGCCAAGTAGGAAACACCATATATTTT. This rearrangement joins TRBV3-1 (or the pseudogene TRBV3-2) to TRBJ1-3; D unresolved. The CDR3 consists of 12 residues. Trimming took off 1 base at V and 4 bases at J, with 2 bases between the two ends. Germline V gene data show CDR1 as LGHDT and CDR2 as YNNKEL (reference sequence).

The chain couples TRBV29-1 to TRBJ2-7; a possible D gene is TRBD1 (5 bases). The germline V and J ends were trimmed by 4 bases and 4 bases, with 14 bases remaining between them. Germline V CDR1 and CDR2: SQVTM, ANQGSEA. The CDR3 loop spans 13 amino acids. The CDR3 sequence is CSVGADKGYEQYF. In nucleotides, the CDR3 is TGCAGCGTTGGGGCAGATAAGGGGTACGAGCAGTACTTC.

The V and J genes are TRBV3-1 (or the pseudogene TRBV3-2) and TRBJ2-4; 10 positions agree with TRBD1. The germline gives CDR1 LGHDT, CDR2 YNNKEL (reference sequence). Losses at the gene ends were 0 bases for V and 1 base for J; bases not matched to a gene: 12. CDR3 length: 20 residues. CDR3 sequence: CASSQEIRTGGLRAKNIQYF. The DNA for the CDR3 is TGTGCCAGCAGCCAAGAAATCCGGACAGGGGGACTTCGGGCCAAAAACATTCAGTACTTC.

The chain is built from TRBV30 and TRBJ1-2, with D possibly TRBD1 on 6 matching bases. CDR1 GTSNPN and CDR2 SVGIG come from the germline V gene (reference sequence). The CDR3 spans 13 residues. V was trimmed by 3 bases and J by 4 bases, leaving 12 bases between them. The CDR3 region has the DNA TGTGCCTGGAGGTCGGCAGGGGTCTATGGCTACACCTTC. It translates to CAWRSAGVYGYTF. The entire variable domain, with the rest obtained from reference TRBV30 and TRBJ1-2, is as follows: SQTIHQWPATLVQPVGSPLSLECTVEGTSNPNLYWYRQAAGRGLQLLFYSVGIGQISSEVPQNLSASRPQDRQFILSSKKLLLSDSGFYLCAWRSAGVYGYTFGSGTRLTVV.

The chain has TRBV3-1 (or the pseudogene TRBV3-2) and TRBJ2-7; TRBD2 aligns across 12 bases. Germline V CDR1 and CDR2: LGHDT, YNNKEL (reference sequence). With 4 bases clipped from V and 2 bases from J, the junction kept 9 bases outside the gene matches. The CDR3 sequence is 17 residues long. CDR3 sequence (DNA): TGTGCCAGCAGCCCGGGCACTAGCGGGGGGATTCCCTACGAGCAGTACTTC. Its translation: CASSPGTSGGIPYEQYF.

This rearrangement joins TRBV7-9 to TRBJ2-1; 9 positions agree with TRBD2. CDR3 length equals 18 residues. V shed 1 base, J shed 3 bases, and the junction held 10 bases outside the gene matches. The V gene's germline CDR1 is SEHNR and CDR2 FQNEAQ (reference sequence). The CDR3 reads CASSLGGGLAGIYNEQFF. The DNA for the CDR3 is TGTGCCAGCAGCTTAGGGGGCGGGCTAGCGGGGATCTACAATGAGCAGTTCTTC.

This clone occurred once. The chain uses TRBV9 and TRBJ2-1; D gene unclear. Germline lookup yields CDR1 SGDLS and CDR2 YYNGEE. V lost 0 bases and J 6 bases, leaving 10 bases between the germline ends. The CDR3 has 14 residues. CDR3 protein: CASSVGGSLNEQFF. The CDR3 DNA is TGTGCCAGCAGCGTAGGTGGTAGTCTCAATGAGCAGTTCTTC.

This chain joins TRBV5-3 and TRBJ1-4; perhaps TRBD1 as D (6 bases). TRBV5-3 falls under the ORF class, with uncertain function. This CDR3 region has 16 residues. The V gene lost 5 bases and the J gene lost 7 bases, with 21 bases spanning the gap. The CDR3 DNA reads TGTGCCAGAAGAATGGGGTACAGGGAATGCGGTGAAAAACTGTTTTTT. It is translated as CARRMGYRECGEKLFF.

The chain combines TRBV2 with TRBJ2-1; 10 nucleotides line up with TRBD1. The CDR3 length is 14 residues. Germline values: CDR1 SNHLY, CDR2 FYNNEI. The junction had 9 bases not matched to a gene; V was cut back by 7 bases and J by 9 bases. CDR3 nucleotide sequence: TGTGCCAGCAAGTGGGACAGGGGAGTAAGTGAGCAGTTCTTC. Its translation is CASKWDRGVSEQFF.

The V and J genes are TRBV5-1 and TRBJ2-3; 8 positions agree with TRBD1. Germline V gene data show CDR1 as SGHRS and CDR2 as YFSETQ. The CDR3 totals 16 residues. With V trimmed by 4 bases and J by 3 bases, 10 bases remained unmatched. DNA for the CDR3: TGCGCCAGCAGCGACCCGGCTCAGGGGGCGACAGATACGCAGTATTTT. This codes for CASSDPAQGATDTQYF.

On this clone itself: Mismatch with germline at one junction end may stem from a read error. The chain combines TRBV7-9 with TRBJ1-2; 9 bases map to TRBD1. This CDR3 has 12 amino acids. In germline, CDR1 is SEHNR, CDR2 FQNEAQ (reference sequence). DNA for the CDR3: TGTGCCAGCAGCTTAGCGGGGGACAGGGAGTCTTTC. Its protein product is CASSLAGDRESF.

The chain couples TRBV30 to TRBJ2-4; no firm D call. CDR1 GTSNPN and CDR2 SVGIG come from the germline V gene (reference sequence). V was pared by 3 bases and J by 5 bases, with 5 bases between. The CDR3 runs 11 residues. The CDR3 is CAWSLENIQYF. In DNA form, the CDR3 reads TGTGCCTGGAGCCTCGAAAACATTCAGTACTTC. The complete variable domain, with remaining parts taken from reference TRBV30 and TRBJ2-4, reads SQTIHQWPATLVQPVGSPLSLECTVEGTSNPNLYWYRQAAGRGLQLLFYSVGIGQISSEVPQNLSASRPQDRQFILSSKKLLLSDSGFYLCAWSLENIQYFGAGTRLSVL.

The chain has TRBV21-1 and TRBJ1-3; TRBD1 is taken as the D call from the table, unchecked against the DNA. TRBV21-1 is annotated as a pseudogene. CDR3 size: 19 residues. The CDR3 reads CASSGRGQVPRGTGNTIYF. The DNA of the CDR3 is TGTGCCAGCAGCGGTAGGGGACAGGTTCCGAGGGGAACTGGAAACACCATATATTTT.

The rearrangement uses TRBV6-5 and TRBJ2-1; a possible D gene is TRBD2 (6 bases). CDR3 length equals 15 residues. Germline CDR1 MNHEY, CDR2 SVGAGI. The V end lost 9 bases, the J end lost 2 bases, and 17 bases lay between the germline ends. For the CDR3, the DNA is TGTGCCAGTCGGAGGGGACTCCCTACCTACAATGAGCAGTTCTTC. Protein product: CASRRGLPTYNEQFF.

The gene calls are TRBV6-2 or TRBV6-3 and TRBJ2-2, with 10 positions matching TRBD2. The CDR3 contains 16 residues. Germline CDR1 MNHEY, CDR2 SVGEGT. J lost 7 bases, V lost 6 bases, and 11 bases had no gene match. CDR3 amino acids: CASSRPSGGAVGELFF. CDR3 nucleotides: TGTGCCAGCAGCCGGCCCAGCGGGGGGGCCGTCGGGGAGCTGTTTTTT.

The chain joins TRBV7-9 to TRBJ2-1; TRBD2 aligns across 8 bases. Germline V CDR1 and CDR2: SEHNR, FQNEAQ (reference sequence). The V segment lost 10 bases and the J segment 3 bases; nucleotides outside the gene matches: 14. The CDR3 extends over 16 amino acids. The CDR3 DNA is TGTGCCATAGCTACAATGCGGGAGGCCGACTACAATGAGCAGTTCTTC. This translates into CAIATMREADYNEQFF.

The V and J genes are TRBV28 and TRBJ1-4, with D tentatively TRBD1 (5 bases). V was cut by 8 bases and J by 5 bases, with 15 bases left in between. In germline, CDR1 is MDHEN, CDR2 SYDVKM. CDR3 length: 14 residues. For the CDR3, the DNA is TGTGCCAGCGGTAGATCGGGGGACAATGAAAAACTGTTTTTT. Protein product: CASGRSGDNEKLFF.